This entry lists 27 T cell receptor beta chains sequenced from one sample in a study of blood T cell repertoires in COVID-19. Only in-frame clones appear in the TCRdb table, and some are missing; sequencing was by immunoSEQ multiplex PCR. The sample lists about 350,000 clones; 88% were seen once. Material for sequencing was PBMCs or T cells enriched from blood (not recorded which). The receptors shown here come from a woman between 25 and 40 years old who had been exposed to COVID-19.

This chain joins TRBV27 and TRBJ1-2, with TRBD1 as a possible D gene (5 bases). V shed 8 bases and J shed 4 bases, with 29 bases lying between them. The germline gives CDR1 MNHEY, CDR2 SMNVEV (reference sequence). CDR3 length equals 18 residues. In nucleotides, the CDR3 is TGTGCCAGCCGGAAGATAGGGGAACTTGGGAAACCCGGCTATGGCTACACCTTC. Translating gives CASRKIGELGKPGYGYTF.

The CDR3 region has the DNA TGTGCCAGCAGCAAACAGGGTGAAGGGGCCAACGTCCTGACTTTC. This encodes CASSKQGEGANVLTF. The V gene is TRBV4-2, the J gene TRBJ2-6, with a tentative D call TRBD1 (6 bases). The V and J ends lost 5 bases and 4 bases respectively, with 12 bases between them. This CDR3 has 15 amino acids. The germline CDR1 and CDR2 sequences are LGHNA and YNFKEQ.

The chain carries TRBV6-4 and TRBJ2-2; 8 bases agree with TRBD1. CDR3 length: 16 residues. Germline V gene lookup returns CDR1 MRHNA and CDR2 SNTAGT. Germline trimming cut 5 bases from V and 0 bases from J; bases unmatched to any gene: 5. CDR3 sequence: CASSIETGANTGELFF. The CDR3 nucleotides read TGTGCCAGCAGTATAGAGACAGGGGCGAACACCGGGGAGCTGTTTTTT.

This clone was found once. V and J are TRBV4-1 and TRBJ1-5; 10 bases are a match to TRBD1. The germline gives CDR1 MGHRA, CDR2 YSYEKL. This CDR3 is 17 amino acids long. V trimming: 1 base; J trimming: 0 bases; junction bases outside the gene matches: 3. The CDR3 reads CASSQADRGNSNQPQHF. CDR3 coding DNA: TGCGCCAGCAGCCAAGCGGACAGGGGGAATAGCAATCAGCCCCAGCATTTT.

This CDR3 reads CSVSARGQSEQFF. CDR3 coding DNA: TGCAGCGTATCGGCCAGGGGGCAAAGTGAGCAGTTCTTC. The V gene is TRBV29-1, the J gene TRBJ2-1, with TRBD1 matching 8 bases. V shed 6 bases, J shed 9 bases, and the junction held 10 bases outside the gene matches. Looked up from germline, CDR1 is SQVTM and CDR2 is ANQGSEA. The CDR3 covers 13 residues.

DNA for the CDR3: TGTGCCACCAGCAGAGATCGTCAGGGTCAGCCCCAGCATTTT. This gives the protein CATSRDRQGQPQHF. This rearrangement joins TRBV15 to TRBJ1-5; TRBD1 might be the D (5 bases). This CDR3 has 14 amino acids. CDR1 and CDR2 (germline): LNHNV, YYDKDF (reference sequence). With 0 bases removed from V and 6 bases from J, the gap between germline ends came to 9 bases.

The chain joins TRBV19 to TRBJ1-5; D may be TRBD1 (6 bases). Per the germline V gene, CDR1 is LNHDA and CDR2 is SQIVND (reference sequence). This CDR3 comprises 14 residues. Trimming took off 5 bases at V and 1 base at J, with 9 bases between the two ends. DNA for the CDR3: TGTGCCAGTAGTGCCAGGGGAAGCAATCAGCCCCAGCATTTT. This gives the protein CASSARGSNQPQHF.

V gene TRBV29-1 combines with J gene TRBJ2-4, with 9 bases lining up with TRBD1. This CDR3 comprises 18 residues. CDR1 and CDR2 (germline): SQVTM, ANQGSEA. V was pared by 5 bases and J by 0 bases, with 14 bases of the junction left unmatched. The CDR3 DNA reads TGCAGCGTTCACTCCGGGACAGGGATAGGACTAGCCAAAAACATTCAGTACTTC. The encoded protein is CSVHSGTGIGLAKNIQYF.

This clone has just a few counts. This chain uses TRBV5-1 with TRBJ1-2, with 9 positions matching TRBD1. The CDR3 covers 14 residues. V shed 7 bases and J 6 bases; nucleotides not matched to a gene: 10. Per the germline V gene, CDR1 is SGHRS and CDR2 is YFSETQ. The CDR3 region has the DNA TGCGCCAGCTTCCCCGGGACAGGGAATGATGGCTACACCTTC. Amino acid sequence: CASFPGTGNDGYTF.

V is TRBV4-1 and J is TRBJ1-5; 12 bases fit TRBD1. J lost 4 bases, V lost 0 bases, and 1 base had no gene match. Germline-derived CDR1 and CDR2 are MGHRA and YSYEKL. The CDR3 loop spans 16 amino acids. The CDR3 nucleotides read TGCGCCAGCAGCCAAGAGGGACAGGGGGCGAATCAGCCCCAGCATTTT. Translation gives CASSQEGQGANQPQHF.

The chain has TRBV4-2 and TRBJ2-1, with 13 bases identical to TRBD2. The CDR3 length is 17 residues. Trimming removed 3 bases from V and 9 bases from J; junction bases left unmatched: 11. From germline, CDR1 is LGHNA and CDR2 YNFKEQ. This CDR3 reads CASSQRGLAGMRSEQFF. The CDR3 DNA sequence: TGTGCCAGCAGCCAGAGGGGACTAGCGGGAATGAGGAGTGAGCAGTTCTTC.

This clone was seen once. This sequence joins TRBV2 and TRBJ2-7; 10 bases match TRBD2. The CDR3 covers 15 residues. The trim removed 7 bases at V and 4 bases at J, leaving 10 bases unmatched. Per germline, CDR1 SNHLY and CDR2 FYNNEI. The DNA of the CDR3 is TGTGCCAGCACCCCAGGAGCGGGAGGGTTATACGAGCAGTACTTC. This translates into CASTPGAGGLYEQYF.

This rearrangement joins TRBV5-1 to TRBJ2-1; 10 nucleotides match TRBD2. The V gene end was trimmed by 5 bases and the J gene end by 2 bases; junction bases not matched to a gene: 4. The CDR3 has 15 amino acids. Germline CDR1 and CDR2: SGHRS and YFSETQ. The CDR3 loop is CASSPSGSTYNEQFF. The CDR3 DNA reads as TGCGCCAGCAGTCCTAGCGGGAGCACCTACAATGAGCAGTTCTTC.

V is TRBV4-2 and J is TRBJ1-2, with a tentative D call TRBD1 (5 bases). This CDR3 is built from 15 residues. Germline V gene sequence: CDR1 LGHNA, CDR2 YNFKEQ. V lost 0 bases, J lost 4 bases, and 12 bases lay in between. CDR3 nucleotide sequence: TGTGCCAGCAGCCAAGATCGGGGGGGACTCTATGGCTACACCTTC. Protein: CASSQDRGGLYGYTF.

V gene TRBV5-8 combines with J gene TRBJ2-1; 9 nucleotides agree with TRBD2. The V gene's germline CDR1 is SGHTS and CDR2 YDEGEE. V was pared by 7 bases and J by 6 bases, with 8 bases of the junction left unmatched. There are 14 residues in the CDR3. In DNA form, the CDR3 reads TGTGCCAGCGACTTAGCGGGAGAGAGCAATGAGCAGTTCTTC. This gives the protein CASDLAGESNEQFF. Filled out from reference TRBV5-8 and TRBJ2-1, the complete variable domain reads EAGVTQSPTHLIKTRGQQATLRCSPISGHTSVYWYQQALGLGLQFLLWYDEGEERNRGNFPPRFSGRQFPNYSSELNVNALELEDSALYLCASDLAGESNEQFFGPGTRLTVL.

This chain joins TRBV5-1 and TRBJ2-3; D uncertain. Germline V CDR1 and CDR2: SGHRS, YFSETQ. V was clipped by 1 base and J by 2 bases, with 8 bases between them. This CDR3 is 14 amino acids long. The DNA for the CDR3 is TGCGCCAGCAGCTTGTGGAGCCCCACAGATACGCAGTATTTT. Translated, it gives CASSLWSPTDTQYF.

The CDR3, as DNA: TGCGCCAGCAGTGGGGGGTCGGTCGCCGGGGAGCTGTTTTTT. This encodes CASSGGSVAGELFF. V is TRBV5-1 and J is TRBJ2-2, with D perhaps TRBD2 (6 bases). This CDR3 has 14 residues. CDR1 and CDR2 from the germline V gene are SGHRS and YFSETQ. Trimming left V 5 bases short and J 6 bases short, with 14 bases between.

The chain joins TRBV19 to TRBJ1-1; 9 bases agree with TRBD1. The CDR3 covers 19 residues. Germline trimming cut 1 base from V and 5 bases from J; bases unmatched to any gene: 17. CDR1 is LNHDA, CDR2 SQIVND, per germline (reference sequence). The CDR3 sequence: CASSIGDLGTGKEITEAFF. CDR3 DNA sequence: TGTGCCAGTAGTATAGGGGACCTTGGGACAGGGAAAGAGATTACTGAAGCTTTCTTT. Combining the CDR3 with reference TRBV19 and TRBJ1-1 gives the whole variable domain DGGITQSPKYLFRKEGQNVTLSCEQNLNHDAMYWYRQDPGQGLRLIYYSQIVNDFQKGDIAEGYSVSREKKESFPLTVTSAQKNPTAFYLCASSIGDLGTGKEITEAFFGQGTRLTVV.

This clone showed up just a few times. The rearrangement links TRBV5-1 to TRBJ2-1, with 11 positions matching TRBD1. CDR3 length: 19 amino acids. The V segment lost 4 bases and the J segment 0 bases; nucleotides outside the gene matches: 12. In germline, CDR1 is SGHRS, CDR2 YFSETQ. The CDR3 DNA reads as TGCGCCAGCAGCCCGGGGTGGGACAGGGGGTTGAGCTCCTACAATGAGCAGTTCTTC. This translates into CASSPGWDRGLSSYNEQFF.

The gene calls are TRBV3-1 (or the pseudogene TRBV3-2) and TRBJ1-4; the D is unclear. The CDR3 runs to 14 residues. V shed 3 bases and J shed 12 bases, with 17 bases lying between them. Germline-derived CDR1 and CDR2 are LGHDT and YNNKEL (reference sequence). The CDR3: CASSQIPVGVELFF. The DNA of the CDR3 is TGTGCCAGCAGCCAGATCCCTGTCGGTGTAGAACTGTTTTTT.

V is TRBV28 and J is TRBJ2-1, with TRBD2 matching over 8 bases. Germline CDR1 and CDR2: MDHEN and SYDVKM. The CDR3 spans 14 residues. The CDR3 DNA follows: TGTGCAGTAGCGGGACCAACGGGCTACAATGAGCAGTTCTTC. Its translation: CAVAGPTGYNEQFF.

The chain is built from TRBV6-5 and TRBJ2-2; D call uncertain. The ends were cut back, 5 bases at V and 2 bases at J, with 9 bases in the middle. This CDR3 is 14 amino acids long. Germline assignment: CDR1 MNHEY and CDR2 SVGAGI. The CDR3 DNA is TGTGCCAGCAGTCGGAGCAGCAACACCGGGGAGCTGTTTTTT. This translates into CASSRSSNTGELFF.

This clone was counted a few times. The CDR3 region is CASRYDRNGYTF. Here the CDR3 DNA reads TGTGCCAGCAGATATGACAGAAATGGCTACACCTTC. The V gene is TRBV5-8, the J gene TRBJ1-2, with D possibly matching TRBD1 (5 bases). The CDR3 totals 12 residues. Trimming took off 5 bases at V and 6 bases at J, with 11 bases between the two ends. The germline CDR1 and CDR2 sequences are SGHTS and YDEGEE.

The V gene is TRBV11-1, the J gene TRBJ2-7; maybe TRBD2 (5 bases). The germline V gene has CDR1 SGHAT and CDR2 FQDESV (reference sequence). V shed 3 bases and J shed 1 base, with 10 bases lying between them. This CDR3 is built from 14 residues. CDR3 DNA: TGTGCCAGCAGCTTCCTAGAGGGTTCCTACGAGCAGTACTTC. It is translated as CASSFLEGSYEQYF.

The chain has TRBV7-8 and TRBJ2-7; D ambiguous. The CDR3 is made up of 13 amino acids. V was pared by 5 bases and J by 0 bases, with 8 bases between. The V gene's germline CDR1 is SGHVS and CDR2 FQNEAQ. The CDR3 DNA reads as TGTGCCAGCAGCACTTACGTCTCCTACGAGCAGTACTTC. Residues: CASSTYVSYEQYF.

The rearrangement uses TRBV12-3 or TRBV12-4 and TRBJ1-5; tentative D call: TRBD1 (6 bases). V was shortened by 6 bases and J by 6 bases, with 12 bases between the two germline ends. The CDR3 is 13 amino acids. The CDR3 DNA reads TGTGCCAGCAGAGGGGGGGCTGGTCAGCCCCAGCATTTT. Amino acid sequence: CASRGGAGQPQHF.

The gene calls are TRBV29-1 and TRBJ1-1; D uncertain. V gave up 4 bases and J gave up 4 bases, with 16 bases separating them. This CDR3 comprises 14 residues. Germline V gene lookup returns CDR1 SQVTM and CDR2 ANQGSEA. CDR3 loop: CSVVPIPGSTEAFF. The DNA for the CDR3 is TGCAGCGTTGTCCCTATTCCGGGGTCCACTGAAGCTTTCTTT.